Sequencing of this T cell receptor (beta chain) was carried out in a study of shared clonotypes between healthy human individuals. Germline lookup yields CDR1 LGHNA and CDR2 YNFKEQ. There are 14 residues in the CDR3. V dropped 1 base and J dropped 7 bases, with 13 bases sitting between them. Execution of the assay was at deep level. Profiling relied on immunoSEQ multiplex PCR, and the TCRdb table lists in-frame clones only, not all of them. The data show around 1.1 million clones, about 80% seen once. The sequencing input was memory CD4+ T cells from PBMCs. Subset here: CD45RA-negative fraction. This clonotype was sampled from a young man in good health. Some clones in this sample may be carry-over from other donors' samples. The V call is TRBV4-2, the J call TRBJ2-5; no firm D call. The CDR3 DNA sequence: TGTGCCAGCAGCCAAGTATCGCAGGCAGGGACCCAGTACTTC. Translating it yields CASSQVSQAGTQYF.